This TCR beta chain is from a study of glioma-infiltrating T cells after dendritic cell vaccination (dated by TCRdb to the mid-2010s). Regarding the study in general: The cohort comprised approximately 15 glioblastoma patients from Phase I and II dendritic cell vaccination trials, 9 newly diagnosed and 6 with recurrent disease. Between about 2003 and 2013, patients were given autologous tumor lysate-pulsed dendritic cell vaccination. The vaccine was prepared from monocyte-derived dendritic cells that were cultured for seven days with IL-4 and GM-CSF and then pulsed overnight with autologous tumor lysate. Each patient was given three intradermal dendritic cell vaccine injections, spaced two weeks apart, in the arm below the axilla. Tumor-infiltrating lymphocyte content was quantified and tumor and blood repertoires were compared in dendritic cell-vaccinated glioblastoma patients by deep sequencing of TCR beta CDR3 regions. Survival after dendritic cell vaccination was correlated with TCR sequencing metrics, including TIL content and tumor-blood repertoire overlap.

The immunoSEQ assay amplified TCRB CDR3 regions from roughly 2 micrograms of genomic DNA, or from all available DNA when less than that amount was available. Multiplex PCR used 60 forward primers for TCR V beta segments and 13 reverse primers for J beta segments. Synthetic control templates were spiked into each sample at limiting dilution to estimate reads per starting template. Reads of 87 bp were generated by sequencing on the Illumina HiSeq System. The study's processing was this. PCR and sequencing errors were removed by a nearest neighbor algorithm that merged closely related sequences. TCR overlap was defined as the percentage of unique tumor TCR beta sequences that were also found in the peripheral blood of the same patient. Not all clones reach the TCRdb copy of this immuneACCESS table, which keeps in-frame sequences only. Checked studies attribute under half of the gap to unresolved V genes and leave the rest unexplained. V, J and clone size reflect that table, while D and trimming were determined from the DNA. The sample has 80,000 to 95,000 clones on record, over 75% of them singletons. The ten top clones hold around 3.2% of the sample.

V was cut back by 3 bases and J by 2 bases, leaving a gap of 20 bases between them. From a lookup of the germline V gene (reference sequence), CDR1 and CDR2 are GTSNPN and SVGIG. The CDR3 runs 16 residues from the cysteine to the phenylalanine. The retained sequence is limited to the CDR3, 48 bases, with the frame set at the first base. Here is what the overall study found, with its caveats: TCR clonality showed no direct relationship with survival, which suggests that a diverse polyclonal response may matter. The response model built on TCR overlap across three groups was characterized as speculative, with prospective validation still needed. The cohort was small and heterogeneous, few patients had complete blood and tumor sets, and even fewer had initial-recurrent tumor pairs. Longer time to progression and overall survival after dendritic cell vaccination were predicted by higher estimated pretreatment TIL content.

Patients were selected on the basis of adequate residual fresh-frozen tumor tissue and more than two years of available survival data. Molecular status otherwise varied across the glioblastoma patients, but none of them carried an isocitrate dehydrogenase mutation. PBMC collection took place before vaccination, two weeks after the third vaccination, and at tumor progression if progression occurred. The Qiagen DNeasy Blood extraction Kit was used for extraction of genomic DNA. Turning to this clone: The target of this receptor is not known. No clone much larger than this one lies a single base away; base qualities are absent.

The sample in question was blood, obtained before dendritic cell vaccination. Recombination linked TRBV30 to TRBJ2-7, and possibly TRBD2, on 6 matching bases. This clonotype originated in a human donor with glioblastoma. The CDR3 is CAWRRSPQRVAYEQYF. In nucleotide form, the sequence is TGTGCCTGGAGAAGGAGTCCGCAGCGGGTGGCCTACGAGCAGTACTTC.